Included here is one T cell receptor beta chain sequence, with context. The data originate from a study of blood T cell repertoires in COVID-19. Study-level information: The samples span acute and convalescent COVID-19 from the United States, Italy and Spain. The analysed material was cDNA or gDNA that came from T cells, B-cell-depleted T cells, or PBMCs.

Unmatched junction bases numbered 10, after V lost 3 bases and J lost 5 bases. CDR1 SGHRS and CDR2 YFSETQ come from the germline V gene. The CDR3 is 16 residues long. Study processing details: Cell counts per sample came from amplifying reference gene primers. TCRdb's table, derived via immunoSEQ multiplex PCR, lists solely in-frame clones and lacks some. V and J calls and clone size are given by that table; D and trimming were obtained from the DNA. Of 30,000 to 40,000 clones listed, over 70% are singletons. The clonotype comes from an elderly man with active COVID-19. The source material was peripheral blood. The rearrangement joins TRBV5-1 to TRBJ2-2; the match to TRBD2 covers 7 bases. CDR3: CASSSGSGIRTGELFF. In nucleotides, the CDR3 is TGCGCCAGCAGCTCGGGGAGCGGGATTCGGACCGGGGAGCTGTTTTTT. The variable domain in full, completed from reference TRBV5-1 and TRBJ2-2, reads KAGVTQTPRYLIKTRGQQVTLSCSPISGHRSVSWYQQTPGQGLQFLFEYFSETQRNKGNFPGRFSGRQFSNSRSEMNVSTLELGDSALYLCASSSGSGIRTGELFFGEGSRLTVL.